These 20 T cell receptor beta chains came from one sample sequenced in a study of T cells in localized non-small cell lung cancer. The assay was immunoSEQ multiplex PCR, and TCRdb's table has in-frame clones only and misses some. The sample consists of roughly 3,000 clones, approximately 17% of them appearing once. The sample was lung tumor tissue, taken before any cancer treatment. All receptors come from a man between 40 and 69 years old with stage I squamous cell lung carcinoma.

This clone has more than one count but fewer than ten. The rearrangement uses TRBV19 and TRBJ2-1, with 7 positions matching TRBD2. The CDR3 has 12 residues. J was trimmed by 9 bases and V by 3 bases; bases with no gene match: 2. Germline CDR1 and CDR2: LNHDA and SQIVND (reference sequence). CDR3 loop: CASSMGGTEQFF. The CDR3 nucleotides read TGTGCCAGTAGTATGGGGGGGACTGAGCAGTTCTTC.

This clone has a handful of counts. The genes are TRBV6-8 and TRBJ1-2; D ambiguous. The length of the CDR3 is 12 residues. Trimming took off 2 bases at V and 7 bases at J, with 8 bases between the two ends. Germline lookup yields CDR1 MNHGY and CDR2 SAAAGT. The CDR3 protein is CASSYGWGGYTF. The CDR3 coding sequence is TGTGCCAGCAGTTACGGATGGGGTGGCTACACCTTC.

This clone is judged large. This rearrangement joins TRBV4-1 to TRBJ1-3, with D possibly TRBD1 on 5 matching bases. The germline CDR1 and CDR2 sequences are MGHRA and YSYEKL. This CDR3 is built from 17 residues. Trimming shortened V by 2 bases and J by 1 base, and 15 bases separated the two germline ends. CDR3 in DNA: TGCGCCAGCAGCCAACGGCAGGGTGGGAGATCTGGAAACACCATATATTTT. It encodes CASSQRQGGRSGNTIYF.

The rearrangement joins TRBV6-8 to TRBJ1-6; D may be TRBD1 (6 bases). Germline lookup yields CDR1 MNHGY and CDR2 SAAAGT. CDR3 length: 14 amino acids. Deletions cut 6 bases from V and 10 bases from J, with 16 bases between. The CDR3 protein is CASSGAGEGSPLHF. In DNA, the CDR3 is TGTGCCAGCAGCGGAGCAGGGGAAGGATCACCCCTCCACTTT.

This chain uses TRBV18 with TRBJ2-1, with 8 bases that match TRBD2. Trimming took 0 bases from V and 6 from J; bases not matched to a gene: 7. Germline V lookup: CDR1 KGHSH, CDR2 LQKENI. The CDR3 loop spans 16 amino acids. This CDR3 reads CASSPPQRGTRNEQFF. In nucleotides, the CDR3 is TGTGCCAGCTCACCACCGCAGCGGGGGACCCGCAATGAGCAGTTCTTC.

The V call is TRBV5-1, the J call TRBJ2-7, with 10 bases fitting TRBD1. V shed 2 bases, J shed 0 bases, and the junction held 2 bases outside the gene matches. The CDR3 is 15 residues long. CDR1 SGHRS and CDR2 YFSETQ come from the germline V gene. The CDR3 spells CASSLGQGVSYEQYF. The CDR3 region has the DNA TGCGCCAGCAGCTTAGGACAGGGGGTCTCCTACGAGCAGTACTTC.

The chain employs TRBV18 and TRBJ1-6; D uncertain. In germline, CDR1 is KGHSH, CDR2 LQKENI. V gave up 3 bases and J gave up 0 bases, with 15 bases separating them. The CDR3 consists of 18 residues. The DNA of the CDR3 is TGTGCCAGCTCACCCTTTCCCCGAGTGAGCTCCTATAATTCACCCCTCCACTTT. As protein: CASSPFPRVSSYNSPLHF.

This chain joins TRBV5-1 and TRBJ1-1; D perhaps matches TRBD1 (6 bases). V was shortened by 3 bases and J by 5 bases, with 20 bases between the two germline ends. This CDR3 contains 16 residues. Germline lookup yields CDR1 SGHRS and CDR2 YFSETQ. CDR3 in amino acids: CASSYTNDRPRTEAFF. DNA for the CDR3: TGCGCCAGCAGCTACACCAACGACAGGCCGAGAACTGAAGCTTTCTTT.

This clone was counted only a few times. The chain links TRBV18 to TRBJ1-1; possibly TRBD1 for D (5 bases). CDR1 KGHSH and CDR2 LQKENI come from the germline V gene. Trimming removed 5 bases from V and 4 bases from J, with 11 bases in between. The CDR3 is made up of 13 amino acids. CDR3: CASSVGGGTEAFF. The CDR3 bases are TGTGCCAGCTCAGTGGGCGGGGGCACTGAAGCTTTCTTT.

The chain has TRBV11-3 and TRBJ2-3, with D tentatively TRBD1 (5 bases). The CDR3 spans 15 residues. Per the germline V gene, CDR1 is SGHNT and CDR2 is YENEEA. Trimming shortened V by 4 bases and J by 2 bases, and 13 bases separated the two germline ends. In DNA, the CDR3 is TGTGCCAGCAGCTCCATGGGGCCTCCCACAGATACGCAGTATTTT. Amino acid sequence: CASSSMGPPTDTQYF.

This clone was seen a handful of times. The chain combines TRBV12-5 with TRBJ1-2, with a weak D call TRBD1 (6 bases). The CDR3 is 18 amino acids. CDR1 is LGHNT, CDR2 FRNRAP, per germline. The CDR3 region is CASTPPLWGARENYGYTF. In nucleotides, the CDR3 is TGTGCCAGCACTCCCCCTCTGTGGGGGGCCAGAGAGAACTATGGCTACACCTTC.

J is TRBJ2-3 and V is TRBV29-1; D is possibly TRBD1 or TRBD2 (5 bases each). Germline CDR1 reads SQVTM; CDR2 reads ANQGSEA. V was clipped by 6 bases and J by 7 bases, with 14 bases between them. The CDR3 contains 12 residues. The CDR3 loop reads CSVAPGTYTQYF. CDR3 nucleotide sequence: TGCAGCGTCGCTCCCGGGACGTATACGCAGTATTTT.

This chain connects TRBV18 to TRBJ2-2; a possible D gene is TRBD1 (5 bases). The V gene lost 3 bases and the J gene lost 6 bases, with 5 bases spanning the gap. The CDR3 loop spans 12 amino acids. Germline CDR1 and CDR2: KGHSH and LQKENI. The CDR3 DNA is TGTGCCAGCTCACCGGGGCCCGGGGAGCTGTTTTTT. It specifies CASSPGPGELFF.

This clone turned up a few times. The chain employs TRBV28 and TRBJ2-2; 7 bases are a match to TRBD1. The CDR3 covers 15 residues. Trimming at V came to 6 bases and at J to 2 bases, leaving 6 bases not matched to a gene. CDR1 and CDR2 (germline): MDHEN, SYDVKM. The CDR3 sequence is CASRRTGLNTGELFF. The CDR3 DNA is TGTGCCAGCAGACGGACAGGATTAAACACCGGGGAGCTGTTTTTT. Full variable domain (rest looked up from reference TRBV28 and TRBJ2-2): DVKVTQSSRYLVKRTGEKVFLECVQDMDHENMFWYRQDPGLGLRLIYFSYDVKMKEKGDIPEGYSVSREKKERFSLILESASTNQTSMYLCASRRTGLNTGELFFGEGSRLTVL.

This chain links TRBV28 with TRBJ2-1; no clear D gene. V was shortened by 2 bases and J by 5 bases, with 16 bases between the two germline ends. This CDR3 is 16 amino acids long. In germline, CDR1 is MDHEN, CDR2 SYDVKM. The DNA of the CDR3 is TGTGCCAGCAGTTTAGTCGGATCTCGCCGGGACAATGAGCAGTTCTTC. It specifies CASSLVGSRRDNEQFF.

This chain connects TRBV18 to TRBJ2-7; possible D gene TRBD2, 6 bases. V lost 3 bases and J lost 4, with 10 bases in between. Germline assignment: CDR1 KGHSH and CDR2 LQKENI. This CDR3 contains 13 residues. The CDR3 bases are TGTGCCAGCTCACCGGGAGGCGAGTACGAGCAGTACTTC. Residues: CASSPGGEYEQYF.

There are a few counts of this clone. This chain connects TRBV6-8 to TRBJ1-3; D not certain. This CDR3 is built from 14 residues. V was pared by 10 bases and J by 4 bases, with 17 bases between. CDR1 is MNHGY, CDR2 SAAAGT, per germline. CDR3 region: CAIGATIPGNTIYF. The CDR3 DNA sequence: TGTGCCATCGGAGCGACTATACCGGGAAACACCATATATTTT.

This clone rates as large. The chain joins TRBV11-3 to TRBJ2-3, with D maybe TRBD1 (5 bases). The CDR3 sequence is 15 residues long. Germline V gives CDR1 SGHNT, CDR2 YENEEA. Trimming left V 5 bases short and J 1 base short, with 13 bases between. DNA of the CDR3: TGTGCCAGCAGCGTCCCAGGGTTGGGCACAGATACGCAGTATTTT. This encodes CASSVPGLGTDTQYF.

This clone was seen a few times. An end of the junction does not agree with germline; a read error may underlie this. The V and J genes are TRBV9 and TRBJ1-6, with TRBD1 identical over 8 bases. Germline V CDR1 and CDR2: SGDLS, YYNGEE. The CDR3 has 14 residues. The chain's CDR3 is CASTVGQGWSPLHF. The CDR3 nucleotides are TGTGCCAGCACCGTAGGACAGGGATGGTCACCCCTCCACTTT.

V gene TRBV11-3 combines with J gene TRBJ1-6; TRBD1 might be the D (6 bases). CDR3 length: 15 residues. V was shortened by 1 base and J by 6 bases, with 10 bases between the two germline ends. The germline V gene has CDR1 SGHNT and CDR2 YENEEA. The DNA of the CDR3 is TGTGCCAGCAGCTTAGGAGGGACACCTAATTCACCCCTCCACTTT. It encodes CASSLGGTPNSPLHF.